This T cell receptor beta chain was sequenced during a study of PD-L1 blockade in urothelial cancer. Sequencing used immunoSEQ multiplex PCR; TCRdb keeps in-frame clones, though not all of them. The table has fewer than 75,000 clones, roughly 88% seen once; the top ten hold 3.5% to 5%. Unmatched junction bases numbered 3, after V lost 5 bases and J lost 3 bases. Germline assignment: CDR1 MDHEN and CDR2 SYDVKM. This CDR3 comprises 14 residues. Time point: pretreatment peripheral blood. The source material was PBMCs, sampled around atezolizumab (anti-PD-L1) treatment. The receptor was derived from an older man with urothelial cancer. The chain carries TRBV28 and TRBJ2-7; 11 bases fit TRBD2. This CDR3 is CASSDTSGSYEQYF. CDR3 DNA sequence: TGTGCCAGCAGTGATACTAGCGGGAGCTACGAGCAGTACTTC.